This TCR beta chain was retrieved from a study of technical replicates of blood from several donors. The germline V gene has CDR1 LGHNT and CDR2 FRNRAP. This CDR3 region has 15 residues. Trimming removed 6 bases at V and 5 bases at J, with 17 bases between. Sequenced by immunoSEQ multiplex PCR; TCRdb stores in-frame clones only, minus some. Found here are about 73,000 clones, approximately 93% of them singletons; the top ten hold approximately 0.25%. The V call is TRBV12-5, the J call TRBJ2-1, with TRBD1 as a possible D gene (5 bases). The specimen sequenced was T cells isolated from PBMCs. This TCR came from a human donor in good health. In DNA form, the CDR3 reads TGTGCTAGTGGGCCGGGCAGGGTGGTCCACAATGAGCAGTTCTTC. This codes for CASGPGRVVHNEQFF.